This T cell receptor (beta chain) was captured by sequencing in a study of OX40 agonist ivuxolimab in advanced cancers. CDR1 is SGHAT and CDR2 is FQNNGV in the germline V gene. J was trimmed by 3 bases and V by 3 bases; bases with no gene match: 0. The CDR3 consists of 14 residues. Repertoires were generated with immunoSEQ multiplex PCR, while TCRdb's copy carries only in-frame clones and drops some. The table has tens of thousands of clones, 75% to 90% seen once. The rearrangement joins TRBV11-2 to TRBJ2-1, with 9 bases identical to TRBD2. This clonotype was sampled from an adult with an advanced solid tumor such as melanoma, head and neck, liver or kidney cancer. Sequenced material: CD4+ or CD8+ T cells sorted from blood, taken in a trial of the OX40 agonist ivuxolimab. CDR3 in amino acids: CASSLTSGYNEQFF. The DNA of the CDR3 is TGTGCCAGCAGCTTGACTAGCGGCTACAATGAGCAGTTCTTC.